This T cell receptor beta chain was sequenced during a study of Tregs in tolerant kidney transplant recipients. Study-level points and caveats: Tolerant patients' donor-specific Tregs expanded beyond overall Tregs, suggesting antigen-driven growth.

The ends lost 1 base at V and 5 bases at J; junction bases unmatched: 7. The germline gives CDR1 LNHNV, CDR2 YYDKDF (reference sequence). The CDR3 has 16 amino acids. Here immunoSEQ multiplex PCR was the method, and the copy in TCRdb shows in-frame clones only, minus some. The sample records about 73,000 clones, nearly 98% being singletons. As concerns this clone: No antigen is known for it.

The specimen was CD4+ T cells from blood, collected before the transplant. This TCR derives from a human donor who received a combined kidney and bone marrow transplant. V gene TRBV15 combines with J gene TRBJ2-1; the match to TRBD2 covers 8 bases. The CDR3 DNA follows: TGTGCCACCAGCAGAGTTTCTGGGACTAGTCACAATGAGCAGTTCTTC. This translates into CATSRVSGTSHNEQFF.